What follows describes a single T cell receptor (beta chain). This record comes from a study of blood T cell repertoires in COVID-19. Turning to the study itself: Sites across the United States, Italy and Spain contributed samples from acute and convalescent COVID-19. In each case, the material was cDNA or gDNA derived from T cells, B-cell-depleted T cells, or PBMCs.

Germline values: CDR1 DFQATT, CDR2 SNEGSKA (reference sequence). Trimming cost V 3 bases and J 3 bases, with 12 bases left between them. CDR3 length: 14 residues. Per the authors' pipeline: Amplification from reference gene primers served as the basis for estimated nucleated cell counts. The method was immunoSEQ multiplex PCR; TCRdb's version includes in-frame clones alone and lacks a portion of them. The V and J calls and clone size are taken from that table; D and trimming were inferred from the DNA. The sample lists fewer than 250,000 clones, roughly 81% occurring once. The receptor comes from a woman aged 45 to 65 with active or convalescent COVID-19. This chain links TRBV20-1 with TRBJ1-3; no definite D call. Material for sequencing was peripheral blood. The CDR3: CSASSGRRGNTIYF. CDR3 DNA sequence: TGCAGTGCTAGTTCCGGCAGGCGTGGAAACACCATATATTTT.